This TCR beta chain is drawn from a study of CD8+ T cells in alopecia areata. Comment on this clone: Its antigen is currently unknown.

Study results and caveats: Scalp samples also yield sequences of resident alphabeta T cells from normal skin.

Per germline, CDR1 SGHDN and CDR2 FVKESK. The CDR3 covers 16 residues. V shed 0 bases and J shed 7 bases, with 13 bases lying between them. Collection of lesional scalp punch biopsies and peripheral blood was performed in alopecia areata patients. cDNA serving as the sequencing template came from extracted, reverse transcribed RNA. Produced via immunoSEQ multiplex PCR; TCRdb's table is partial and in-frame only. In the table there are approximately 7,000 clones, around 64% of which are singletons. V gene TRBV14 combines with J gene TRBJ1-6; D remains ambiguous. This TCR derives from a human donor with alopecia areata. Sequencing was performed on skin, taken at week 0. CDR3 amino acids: CASSQDLGVVNSPLHF. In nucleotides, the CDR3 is TGTGCCAGCAGCCAAGATCTCGGCGTCGTGAATTCACCCCTCCACTTT.